The 6 T cell receptor beta chains reported below all come from one sample, sequenced in a study of Ad26.COV2.S vaccination and SARS-CoV-2 variants. Sequencing used immunoSEQ multiplex PCR; TCRdb keeps in-frame clones, though not all of them. The table shows around 450,000 clones, with 90% occurring only once. Specified treatment: around 19 received Ad26.COV2.S at low or high dose, single or two shots; about 5 received placebo; per-sample allocation not given. Samples analyzed were those drawn on day 63 after the first vaccine or placebo injection. The source was peripheral blood, collected in a trial of Ad26.COV2.S vaccine versus placebo. These receptors came from a person aged 18-65 years who received the Ad26.COV2.S COVID-19 vaccine or a placebo.

The rearrangement uses TRBV7-9 and TRBJ2-1; the D gene is possibly TRBD2 (5 bases). V lost 2 bases and J 7 bases, leaving 12 bases between the germline ends. The CDR3 runs to 14 residues. Germline V lookup: CDR1 SEHNR, CDR2 FQNEAQ (reference sequence). The CDR3 DNA reads TGTGCCAGCAGCTTACCCGGGATTTCTAATGAGCAGTTCTTC. Amino acids: CASSLPGISNEQFF.

This rearrangement joins TRBV5-1 to TRBJ2-3; D not resolved. V gave up 0 bases and J gave up 0 bases, with 8 bases separating them. Germline V CDR1 and CDR2: SGHRS, YFSETQ. This CDR3 region has 15 residues. CDR3 nucleotides: TGCGCCAGCAGCTTGGACCGATCCAGCACAGATACGCAGTATTTT. This encodes CASSLDRSSTDTQYF.

V is TRBV7-6 and J is TRBJ2-1; TRBD2 matches at 9 bases. The CDR3 totals 15 residues. Germline-derived CDR1 and CDR2 are SGHVS and FNYEAQ. Trimming cost V 5 bases and J 6 bases; bases outside gene matches: 8. The CDR3 nucleotides are TGTGCCAGCAGCGAGGGACTAGCCGTGTCCAATGAGCAGTTCTTC. Translation gives CASSEGLAVSNEQFF.

The chain carries TRBV21-1 and TRBJ2-1; TRBD1, the D gene given by the table, was not confirmed from the DNA. TRBV21-1 counts as a pseudogene. The CDR3 contains 17 residues. The DNA of the CDR3 is TGTGCCAGCAGCCCTGACGCGACCGGGACAGAAGACAATGAGCAGTTCTTC. Encoded protein: CASSPDATGTEDNEQFF.

This clone was observed a few times. The chain carries TRBV6-2 or TRBV6-3 and TRBJ1-1; 8 bases are shared with TRBD1. V was pared by 2 bases and J by 1 base, with 9 bases of the junction left unmatched. This CDR3 has 17 residues. The germline gives CDR1 MNHEY, CDR2 SVGEGT. CDR3 sequence: CASSYPYRGIGNTEAFF. CDR3 nucleotide sequence: TGTGCCAGCAGTTACCCGTACAGGGGGATCGGGAACACTGAAGCTTTCTTT.

The genes are TRBV6-4 and TRBJ2-2; D is possibly TRBD1 (5 bases). The CDR3 length is 15 residues. The V gene lost 3 bases and the J gene lost 0 bases, with 8 bases spanning the gap. From germline, CDR1 is MRHNA and CDR2 SNTAGT. CDR3 residues: CASSDSTANTGELFF. CDR3 bases: TGTGCCAGCAGTGATTCGACAGCGAACACCGGGGAGCTGTTTTTT.